A selection of T cell receptor beta chains follows, all from one sample in a study of blood T cell repertoires in COVID-19. Sequencing was performed with immunoSEQ multiplex PCR; in TCRdb, only in-frame clones are kept and a portion is missing. There are 300,000 to 350,000 clones in the sample; 90% to 95% occur only once, and about 4% lies in the top ten. Specimen: PBMCs or T cells enriched from blood (not recorded which). These receptors all come from a woman aged 30 to 39 who had been exposed to COVID-19. Both conserved end residues are part of each CDR3. A D gene is named only where the DNA matches it firmly. For some rows the clone size is stated as once, few or many, or as a class when expanded; others skip it.

CASSIVQGGAQYF	TGTGCCAGCAGCATCGTCCAGGGTGGCGCGCAGTATTTT	TRBV7-3	TRBJ2-3	.	.
CASSYGRGGYEQYF	TGTGCCAGCAGTTACGGCCGAGGGGGCTACGAGCAGTACTTC	TRBV6-5	TRBJ2-7	.	.
CASSIGGGRHNLSNQPQHF	TGTGCCAGCAGCATCGGGGGTGGGAGACATAACCTTAGCAATCAGCCCCAGCATTTT	TRBV21-1	TRBJ1-5	.	.
CASRAGQVDYEQYF	TGTGCCAGCAGGGCGGGACAGGTTGATTACGAGCAGTACTTC	TRBV6-6	TRBJ2-7	.	TRBD1
CASGLVHRGGEQFF	TGTGCTAGTGGTTTGGTGCACAGGGGCGGTGAGCAGTTCTTC	TRBV12-5	TRBJ2-1	.	TRBD1
CASSLGQASGNTIYF	TGTGCCAGCAGCCTGGGACAGGCCTCTGGAAACACCATATATTTT	TRBV3-1/TRBV3-2	TRBJ1-3	.	TRBD1
CASSVQYSYNSPLHF	TGTGCCAGCAGTGTACAGTACTCCTATAATTCACCCCTCCACTTT	TRBV2	TRBJ1-6	.	.
CASSHGGGYGYTF	TGTGCCAGCAGCCATGGGGGGGGCTATGGCTACACCTTC	TRBV3-1/TRBV3-2	TRBJ1-2	.	.
CASSVGGADLETQYF	TGTGCCAGCAGCGTAGGCGGGGCGGACCTAGAGACCCAGTACTTC	TRBV9	TRBJ2-5	.	.
CASSSTGGSGNTIYF	TGTGCCAGCAGCTCAACAGGGGGCTCTGGAAACACCATATATTTT	TRBV5-4	TRBJ1-3	.	TRBD1
CASSQVVPPPGQGANGYTF	TGCGCCAGCAGCCAAGTGGTCCCTCCTCCGGGACAGGGGGCAAATGGCTACACCTTC	TRBV4-1	TRBJ1-2	.	TRBD1
CASSLGRTDWDGYTF	TGTGCCAGCAGCTTAGGTAGGACAGACTGGGATGGCTACACCTTC	TRBV7-2	TRBJ1-2	.	.
CASRDGGETQYF	TGCGCCAGCAGAGACGGGGGTGAGACCCAGTACTTC	TRBV5-1	TRBJ2-5	.	.
CASSRTSGGQRPYEQYF	TGTGCCAGCTCACGGACTAGCGGGGGGCAGAGACCCTACGAGCAGTACTTC	TRBV18	TRBJ2-7	.	TRBD2
CASSPKTVGTDTQYF	TGTGCCAGCTCACCAAAAACAGTGGGCACAGATACGCAGTATTTT	TRBV18	TRBJ2-3	.	.
CASTLLGQGYAGELFF	TGTGCCAGTACCCTGCTGGGACAGGGTTATGCCGGGGAGCTGTTTTTT	TRBV19	TRBJ2-2	.	TRBD1
CASSLGGKDGAYEQYF	TGCGCCAGCAGCTTGGGAGGTAAAGATGGCGCCTACGAGCAGTACTTC	TRBV5-1	TRBJ2-7	.	.
CAIGQVGGANVLTF	TGTGCCATAGGACAGGTTGGCGGGGCCAACGTCCTGACTTTC	TRBV10-3	TRBJ2-6	.	TRBD1
CASTLRGLYGYTF	TGTGCCAGCACCCTCAGGGGCCTCTATGGCTACACCTTC	TRBV6-5	TRBJ1-2	once	.
CASGFLAGSPNTEAFF	TGTGCTAGTGGTTTCCTCGCGGGGAGTCCGAACACTGAAGCTTTCTTT	TRBV12-5	TRBJ1-1	.	.
CASSDIGTISHEAFF	TGTGCCAGCAGTGATATAGGGACAATTTCGCATGAAGCTTTCTTT	TRBV25-1	TRBJ1-1	.	.
CASSSGQVYGYTF	TGTGCCAGCAGTTCTGGACAGGTCTATGGCTACACCTTC	TRBV5-6	TRBJ1-2	.	TRBD1
CATTGQGSDTQYF	TGTGCCACCACTGGACAGGGTTCAGATACGCAGTATTTT	TRBV24-1	TRBJ2-3	.	TRBD1
CASGWNSGGRPTDTQYF	TGTGCTAGTGGTTGGAACTCAGGGGGTCGCCCCACAGATACGCAGTATTTT	TRBV12-5	TRBJ2-3	.	TRBD1
CSVLNRGRGNTEAFF	TGCAGCGTCCTAAACAGGGGGCGCGGGAACACTGAAGCTTTCTTT	TRBV29-1	TRBJ1-1	.	TRBD1
CASSLGGTLLYNEQFF	TGTGCCAGCAGCTTAGGAGGGACTCTCCTCTACAATGAGCAGTTCTTC	TRBV7-2	TRBJ2-1	.	.
CASSERTGNTDTQYF	TGTGCCAGCTCGGAAAGGACAGGGAACACAGATACGCAGTATTTT	TRBV18	TRBJ2-3	.	TRBD1
CASSTRSGNTIYF	TGTGCCAGTAGTACCAGATCTGGAAACACCATATATTTT	TRBV19	TRBJ1-3	.	.
CASRPFYIYRDRGLRLQETQYF	TGTGCCAGCAGGCCTTTTTACATATACCGGGACAGGGGGCTTCGATTACAAGAGACCCAGTACTTC	TRBV7-6	TRBJ2-5	.	TRBD1
CASSGLANNEQFF	TGTGCCAGCAGCGGACTAGCGAACAATGAGCAGTTCTTC	TRBV21-1	TRBJ2-1	.	.
CASSQRGGASYEQYF	TGTGCCAGCAGCCAGCGCGGGGGGGCTTCCTACGAGCAGTACTTC	TRBV13	TRBJ2-7	.	TRBD2
CASSQVTVNTEAFF	TGCGCCAGCAGCCAAGTCACGGTGAACACTGAAGCTTTCTTT	TRBV4-1	TRBJ1-1	many	.
CASSLVHGQGNEQYF	TGTGCCAGCAGCTTGGTTCACGGGCAGGGCAACGAGCAGTACTTC	TRBV5-5	TRBJ2-7	.	.
CASRRQGAGEKLFF	TGTGCCAGCAGAAGACAGGGGGCGGGTGAAAAACTGTTTTTT	TRBV6-6	TRBJ1-4	.	TRBD1
CASRAGTGVYEQYF	TGTGCCAGCAGGGCCGGGACAGGGGTCTACGAGCAGTACTTC	TRBV6-5	TRBJ2-7	.	TRBD1
CASSHVAGQETQYF	TGTGCCAGCAGCCATGTAGCGGGACAAGAGACCCAGTACTTC	TRBV5-4	TRBJ2-5	.	TRBD2
CASSLEGLAGRANEQFF	TGTGCCAGCAGCCTAGAGGGACTAGCGGGGAGGGCCAATGAGCAGTTCTTC	TRBV11-3	TRBJ2-1	.	TRBD2
CASSVAGQMNTEAFF	TGTGCCAGCAGTGTGGCGGGGCAGATGAACACTGAAGCTTTCTTT	TRBV2	TRBJ1-1	.	.
CASSLLADGVGEQFF	TGTGCCAGCAGCTTATTAGCGGACGGAGTGGGGGAGCAGTTCTTC	TRBV7-6	TRBJ2-1	.	.
CATSRDAGGNTIYF	TGTGCCACCAGCAGAGACGCAGGGGGAAACACCATATATTTT	TRBV15	TRBJ1-3	few	.